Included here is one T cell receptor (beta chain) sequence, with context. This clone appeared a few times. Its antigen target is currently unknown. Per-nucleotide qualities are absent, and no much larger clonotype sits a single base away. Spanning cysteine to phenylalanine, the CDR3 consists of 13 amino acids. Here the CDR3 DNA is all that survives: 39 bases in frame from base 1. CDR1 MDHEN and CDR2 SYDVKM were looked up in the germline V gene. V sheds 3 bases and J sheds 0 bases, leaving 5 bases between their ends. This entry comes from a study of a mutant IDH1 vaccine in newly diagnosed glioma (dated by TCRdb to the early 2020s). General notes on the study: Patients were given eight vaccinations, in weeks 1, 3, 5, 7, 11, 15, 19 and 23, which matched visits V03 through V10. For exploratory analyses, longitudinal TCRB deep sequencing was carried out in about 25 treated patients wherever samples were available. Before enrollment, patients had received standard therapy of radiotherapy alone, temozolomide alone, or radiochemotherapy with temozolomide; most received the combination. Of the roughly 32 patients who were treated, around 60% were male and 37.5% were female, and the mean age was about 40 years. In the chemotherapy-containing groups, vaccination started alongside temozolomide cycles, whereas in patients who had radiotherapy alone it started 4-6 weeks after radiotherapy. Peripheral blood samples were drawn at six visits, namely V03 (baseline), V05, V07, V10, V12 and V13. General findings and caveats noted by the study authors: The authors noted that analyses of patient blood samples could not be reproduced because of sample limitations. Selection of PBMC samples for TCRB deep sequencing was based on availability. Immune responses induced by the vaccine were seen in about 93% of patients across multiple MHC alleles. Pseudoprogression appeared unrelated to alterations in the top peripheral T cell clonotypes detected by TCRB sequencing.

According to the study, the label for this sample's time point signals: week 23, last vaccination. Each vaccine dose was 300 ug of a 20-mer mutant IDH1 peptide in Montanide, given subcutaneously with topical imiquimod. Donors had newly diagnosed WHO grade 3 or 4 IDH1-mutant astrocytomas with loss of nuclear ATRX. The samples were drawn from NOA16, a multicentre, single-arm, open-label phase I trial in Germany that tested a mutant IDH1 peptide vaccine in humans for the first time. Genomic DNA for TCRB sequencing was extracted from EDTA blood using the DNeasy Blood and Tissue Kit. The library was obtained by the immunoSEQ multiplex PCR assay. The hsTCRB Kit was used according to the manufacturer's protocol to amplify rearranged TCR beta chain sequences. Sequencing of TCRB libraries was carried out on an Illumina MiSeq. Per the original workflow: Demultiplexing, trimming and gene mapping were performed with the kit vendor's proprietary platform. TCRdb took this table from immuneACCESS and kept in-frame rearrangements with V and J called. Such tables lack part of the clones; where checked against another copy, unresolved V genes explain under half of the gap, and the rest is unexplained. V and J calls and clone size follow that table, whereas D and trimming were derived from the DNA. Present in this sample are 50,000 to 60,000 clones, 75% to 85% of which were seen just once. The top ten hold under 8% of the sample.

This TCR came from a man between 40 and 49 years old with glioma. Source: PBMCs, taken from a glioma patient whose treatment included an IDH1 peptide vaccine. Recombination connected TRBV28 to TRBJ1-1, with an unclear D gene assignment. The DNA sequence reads TGTGCCAGCAGTTTGCGGATGAACACTGAAGCTTTCTTT. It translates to CASSLRMNTEAFF. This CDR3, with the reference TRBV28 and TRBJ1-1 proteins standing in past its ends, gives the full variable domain DVKVTQSSRYLVKRTGEKVFLECVQDMDHENMFWYRQDPGLGLRLIYFSYDVKMKEKGDIPEGYSVSREKKERFSLILESASTNQTSMYLCASSLRMNTEAFFGQGTRLTVV.